This T cell receptor beta chain was documented in a study of T cell repertoires in cytomegalovirus infection. The wider study: Public TCR beta signatures marked donors with CMV infection and the matching HLA. Notes on the study in general: HLA-C-restricted CMV clonotypes gave the most frequent clonotype in two of eight donors.

TCRdb re-called the reads with MiXCR, one entry per CDR3 protein. The table has a few hundred thousand distinct CDR3 sequences, around 13% seen once; the top ten hold 8.5% to 9%. The V and J ends lost 5 bases and 4 bases respectively, with 12 bases between them. Germline loops: CDR1 SGHTA, CDR2 FQGNSA. This CDR3 is 13 amino acids long. This clonotype was observed a few times. The antigen remains undetermined. This chain connects TRBV7-2 to TRBJ2-7, with D maybe TRBD2 (5 bases). This clonotype was sampled from a human donor in good health (CMV status not recorded). Some clones in this sample may be carry-over from other donors' samples. Sequencing was performed on PBMCs. The CDR3: CASSGRVGYEQYF. In DNA, the CDR3 is TGTGCCAGCAGCGGGCGGGTCGGGTACGAGCAGTACTTC.